This T cell receptor (beta chain) was documented in a study of vaccination and CD4 T cells after COVID-19. The overall study: Samples taken post-COVID came a median roughly 97 days after diagnosis, ranging from 35 to 161. From HCoV-229E, HCoV-OC43, HCoV-NL63 and SARS-CoV-2, overlapping spike peptides were used to stimulate the cells. General study points: A median of approximately 88% of reactive clones, in convalescent patients, became evident only post-vaccination.

Details on this clonotype: Its target is unknown.

Treatment defined: approximately nine-day PBMC culture with coronavirus spike peptide pools or control peptides (ViraFEST assay). This CDR3 has 15 residues. Trimming stripped 6 bases from V and 1 base from J, with 16 bases between. In germline, CDR1 is SGHRS, CDR2 YFSETQ. Sequencing of the DNA from cultured CD4+ T cells was carried out with the Oncomine TCR Beta short-read assay. TCRdb reprocessed the PCR reads with MiXCR, giving one entry per CDR3 protein. The sample gives about 8,000 distinct CDR3 sequences, around half of which show up once; approximately 20% is in the top ten. This sequence was found in a human donor who had recovered from COVID-19. Sample: CD4+ T cells from blood, cultured in vitro. The gene calls are TRBV5-1 and TRBJ2-5, with TRBD1 as a possible D gene (6 bases). CDR3 nucleotides: TGCGCCAGCACTACCTCCGCCAGGGGCCAAGAGACCCAGTACTTC. Encoded protein: CASTTSARGQETQYF.